Below are 32 T cell receptor beta chains sequenced from a single sample in a study of T cells in Graves' hyperthyroidism and ophthalmopathy. Amplified regions were TCR beta CDR3 sequences from RNA transcripts. First-round RT-PCR of the TCR CDR3 relied on the HTBI primer set. MiXCR, run by TCRdb on the multiplex PCR reads, gives a single entry per CDR3 protein. The sample lists about 480,000 distinct CDR3 sequences, around an eighth occurring once. The sequenced sample was blood. These TCRs come from a woman between 18 and 30 years old with Graves' hyperthyroidism.

This clonotype appeared many times. J is TRBJ1-2 and V is TRBV11-2, with 7 bases matching TRBD1. V trimming: 5 bases; J trimming: 4 bases; junction bases outside the gene matches: 4. Germline V gene sequence: CDR1 SGHAT, CDR2 FQNNGV. The length of the CDR3 is 13 residues. CDR3 sequence (DNA): TGTGCCAGCAGCCTAGGGACAGCCTATGGCTACACCTTC. Its translation is CASSLGTAYGYTF.

This clonotype was recorded many times. The chain has TRBV9 and TRBJ1-4; weak D call: TRBD1 (6 bases). Germline V CDR1 and CDR2: SGDLS, YYNGEE. This CDR3 is 14 amino acids long. V was shortened by 0 bases and J by 6 bases, with 9 bases between the two germline ends. The CDR3 nucleotides read TGTGCCAGCAGCGTAGCCGGGGGCTATGAAAAACTGTTTTTT. The encoded protein is CASSVAGGYEKLFF.

This clonotype was recorded a few times. J is TRBJ2-7 and V is TRBV30, with D maybe TRBD2 (5 bases). This CDR3 is 11 amino acids long. Germline CDR1 is GTSNPN and CDR2 is SVGIG (reference sequence). V lost 5 bases and J 0 bases, leaving 5 bases between the germline ends. CDR3 residues: CAWGLSYEQYF. The CDR3 nucleotides are TGTGCCTGGGGACTCTCCTACGAGCAGTACTTC.

This clonotype was recorded many times. The genes are TRBV6-1 and TRBJ1-1; D may be TRBD1 (5 bases). Germline V gives CDR1 MNHNS, CDR2 SASEGT. V lost 4 bases and J 0 bases, leaving 12 bases between the germline ends. The CDR3 runs 15 residues. The CDR3 DNA is TGTGCCAGCAGTGGACCCCCGGGGGTGAACACTGAAGCTTTCTTT. It yields the protein CASSGPPGVNTEAFF.

This clonotype has more than one count but fewer than ten. The chain joins TRBV5-8 to TRBJ2-1, with D hard to call. In germline, CDR1 is SGHTS, CDR2 YDEGEE. CDR3 length equals 15 residues. V lost 1 base and J 3 bases, leaving 11 bases between the germline ends. CDR3 DNA: TGTGCCAGCAGCTTGCCGGACCGATACTACAATGAGCAGTTCTTC. This sequence encodes CASSLPDRYYNEQFF.

V gene TRBV7-2 combines with J gene TRBJ2-5; no reliable D call. CDR1 and CDR2 from the germline V gene are SGHTA and FQGNSA. The length of the CDR3 is 13 residues. V lost 2 bases and J lost 4, with 8 bases in between. CDR3 bases: TGTGCCAGCAGCTTACCCCACGGAGAGACCCAGTACTTC. Its protein product is CASSLPHGETQYF.

This clonotype was found a few times. The chain employs TRBV5-1 and TRBJ2-5; perhaps D is TRBD1 or TRBD2 (5 bases each). Between the trimmed V and J ends, which lost 0 bases and 0 bases, there was a span of 12 bases. The CDR3 is made up of 16 amino acids. Looked up from germline, CDR1 is SGHRS and CDR2 is YFSETQ. CDR3 DNA: TGCGCCAGCAGCTTGGCTGAGGTGGGGGACCAAGAGACCCAGTACTTC. Translation gives CASSLAEVGDQETQYF.

This clonotype showed up many times. V gene TRBV6-1 combines with J gene TRBJ2-7, with a tentative D call TRBD1 (6 bases). This CDR3 contains 14 residues. Germline values: CDR1 MNHNS, CDR2 SASEGT. Trimming pared 5 bases from V and 5 bases from J, leaving 16 bases between. The DNA of the CDR3 is TGTGCCAGCAGTCCTCGGGTAGGGGGTAACGAGCAGTACGTC. It translates to CASSPRVGGNEQYV.

This clonotype was picked up one time. The chain recombines TRBV2 with TRBJ1-1; possible D gene TRBD1, 5 bases. V lost 8 bases and J lost 6, with 16 bases in between. This CDR3 comprises 13 residues. Germline V gives CDR1 SNHLY, CDR2 FYNNEI. This CDR3 reads CASRPSGGSEAFF. Here the CDR3 DNA reads TGTGCCAGCCGTCCGTCCGGGGGATCTGAAGCTTTCTTT.

The chain combines TRBV6-1 with TRBJ1-1; D uncertain. The V and J ends lost 6 bases and 8 bases respectively, with 22 bases between them. The CDR3 sequence is 15 residues long. Germline CDR1 is MNHNS and CDR2 is SASEGT. CDR3: CASRRPSYFLEEAFF. DNA of the CDR3: TGTGCCAGCAGACGTCCGTCTTATTTTTTAGAGGAAGCTTTCTTT.

Turning to this clonotype: A much larger clone sits a single nucleotide away, making a read error possible. The V call is TRBV12-3 or TRBV12-4, the J call TRBJ2-6; TRBD1 agrees at 7 bases. The CDR3 spans 17 residues. V gave up 5 bases and J gave up 2 bases; unmatched junction bases: 9. CDR3 protein: CASSAGQERTGANVLTF. The DNA for the CDR3 is TGTGCCAGCAGTGCCGGACAGGAGAGAACTGGGGCCAACGTCCTGACTTTC.

This clonotype was recorded a few times. The CDR3 DNA follows: TGTGCCACCAGCAGAGCACGCGGTGGCAACAATGAGCAGTTCTTC. Residues: CATSRARGGNNEQFF. The rearrangement joins TRBV15 to TRBJ2-1; no firm D call. This CDR3 has 15 residues. Germline-derived CDR1 and CDR2 are LNHNV and YYDKDF (reference sequence). The V end lost 1 base, the J end lost 5 bases, and 12 bases lay between the germline ends.

The table lists this clonotype with many counts. The J gene is TRBJ2-5, the V gene TRBV3-1; weak D call: TRBD1 (6 bases). V lost 4 bases and J 2 bases, leaving 8 bases between the germline ends. The CDR3 totals 13 residues. Germline V gives CDR1 LGHDT, CDR2 YNNKEL (reference sequence). CDR3 protein: CASSRGQQETQYF. The CDR3 bases are TGTGCCAGCAGCCGTGGACAGCAAGAGACCCAGTACTTC.

This clonotype was counted many times. The chain has TRBV6-6 and TRBJ2-1; the match to TRBD1 covers 7 bases. The CDR3 covers 16 residues. Germline-derived CDR1 and CDR2 are MNHNY and SVGAGI (reference sequence). V lost 0 bases and J lost 3; bases outside the gene matches: 5. DNA of the CDR3: TGTGCCAGCAGTTACTCGCCCAACAGGGGCTACAATGAGCAGTTCTTC. Amino acids: CASSYSPNRGYNEQFF.

The chain carries TRBV6-2 or TRBV6-3 and TRBJ2-7, with 8 bases matching TRBD2. This CDR3 spans 16 amino acids. Losses at the gene ends were 7 bases for V and 0 bases for J; bases not matched to a gene: 11. CDR1 is MNHEY, CDR2 SVGEGT, per germline. Here the CDR3 reads CASTTLGGRFSYEQYF. The CDR3 nucleotides are TGTGCCAGCACGACCCTGGGCGGGAGGTTCTCCTACGAGCAGTACTTC.

This clonotype was detected only a few times. This CDR3 fails to terminate in the conserved phenylalanine or tryptophan, so it likely reflects a read error. The genes are TRBV28 and TRBJ1-1, with D perhaps TRBD1 (5 bases). CDR1 MDHEN and CDR2 SYDVKM come from the germline V gene. The CDR3 consists of 14 residues. The V end lost 1 base, the J end lost 3 bases, and 9 bases lay between the germline ends. CDR3 sequence reads: CASSLSGTYTEAFL. The CDR3 region has the DNA TGTGCCAGCAGTTTATCGGGGACCTACACTGAAGCTTTCCTT.

The table lists this clonotype with many counts. This rearrangement joins TRBV10-3 to TRBJ1-2, with a possible D match to TRBD1 (6 bases). The CDR3 runs to 13 residues. CDR1 ENHRY and CDR2 SYGVKD come from the germline V gene. V was clipped by 11 bases and J by 2 bases, with 15 bases between them. The CDR3 region is CAHRGLENYGYTF. The CDR3 nucleotides read TGTGCCCACCGGGGGCTGGAAAACTATGGCTACACCTTC.

The V gene is TRBV2, the J gene TRBJ2-3, with 10 bases aligning to TRBD2. CDR1 and CDR2 (germline): SNHLY, FYNNEI. Trimming cost V 3 bases and J 0 bases; bases outside gene matches: 9. The CDR3 has 18 amino acids. CDR3 DNA: TGTGCCAGCAGTGAGGGACTAGCGACAACCCCTAGCACAGATACGCAGTATTTT. As protein: CASSEGLATTPSTDTQYF.

This clonotype was recorded many times. V usage is TRBV7-8 and J usage is TRBJ2-2; D is possibly TRBD2 (6 bases). Looked up from germline, CDR1 is SGHVS and CDR2 is FQNEAQ. With 0 bases removed from V and 1 base from J, the gap between germline ends came to 12 bases. The CDR3 extends over 17 amino acids. The CDR3 nucleotides read TGTGCCAGCAGCTTAGCGCTCTGGCGGGAGAACACCGGGGAGCTGTTTTTT. Amino acids: CASSLALWRENTGELFF.

Only a few counts were recorded for this clonotype. This may arise from a read error, as a much more abundant clone is one base away. The chain is built from TRBV20-1 and TRBJ1-4; TRBD1 matches 7 bases. V lost 3 bases, J lost 0 bases, and 7 bases stayed unmatched. Per the germline V gene, CDR1 is DFQATT and CDR2 is SNEGSKA (reference sequence). The CDR3 sequence is 16 residues long. For the CDR3, the DNA is TGCAGTGCTAGCAAGAGGGGGCCTTCAACTAATGAAAAACTGTTTTTT. Its protein product is CSASKRGPSTNEKLFF.

This clonotype was counted only a few times. The rearrangement uses TRBV7-2 and TRBJ1-1; D might be TRBD1 (6 bases). Germline V gene lookup returns CDR1 SGHTA and CDR2 FQGNSA. Between the trimmed V and J ends, which lost 7 bases and 4 bases, there was a span of 16 bases. The CDR3 consists of 14 residues. CDR3 bases: TGTGCCAGCAACCCCGGAGGGGGGATCACTGAAGCTTTCTTT. As protein: CASNPGGGITEAFF.

In this sample, this clonotype turned up many times. The gene calls are TRBV12-3 or TRBV12-4 and TRBJ2-1, with no clear D. V was shortened by 6 bases and J by 6 bases, with 9 bases between the two germline ends. The CDR3 contains 12 residues. CDR3 residues: CASRRAVNEQFF. The CDR3 region has the DNA TGTGCCAGCAGAAGGGCCGTCAATGAGCAGTTCTTC.

This clonotype was seen ten or more times. The J gene is TRBJ1-1, the V gene TRBV5-8; D possibly corresponds to TRBD1 (6 bases). V was clipped by 0 bases and J by 0 bases, with 15 bases between them. The CDR3 has 17 amino acids. The germline V gene has CDR1 SGHTS and CDR2 YDEGEE. The CDR3 reads CASSLGPGQFLNTEAFF. The CDR3 bases are TGTGCCAGCAGCTTGGGCCCCGGACAGTTCTTGAACACTGAAGCTTTCTTT.

This chain links TRBV6-5 with TRBJ2-5; 8 bases are shared with TRBD2. Trimming cost V 3 bases and J 5 bases; bases outside gene matches: 5. The CDR3 is 14 residues long. CDR1 MNHEY and CDR2 SVGAGI come from the germline V gene. The CDR3 DNA reads TGTGCCAGCAGTTATCGGGAGGGCGGGGAGACCCAGTACTTC. It translates to CASSYREGGETQYF.

J is TRBJ1-1 and V is TRBV14; D gene ambiguous. The CDR3 is made up of 14 amino acids. From germline, CDR1 is SGHDN and CDR2 FVKESK. Deletions cut 2 bases from V and 5 bases from J, with 12 bases between. DNA of the CDR3: TGTGCCAGCAGCCAAAGGTTGCTTGGGACTGAAGCTTTCTTT. Protein: CASSQRLLGTEAFF.

The CDR3 nucleotides read TGCGCCAGCAGCATACTGAGTGGCTTGGCGGGAGCAAGCACAGATACGCAGTATTTT. Protein product: CASSILSGLAGASTDTQYF. The rearrangement joins TRBV5-1 to TRBJ2-3; 7 nucleotides line up with TRBD2. The CDR3 runs 19 residues. Germline CDR1 is SGHRS and CDR2 is YFSETQ. Trimming at V came to 4 bases and at J to 0 bases, leaving 17 bases not matched to a gene. Filled out from reference TRBV5-1 and TRBJ2-3, the complete variable domain reads KAGVTQTPRYLIKTRGQQVTLSCSPISGHRSVSWYQQTPGQGLQFLFEYFSETQRNKGNFPGRFSGRQFSNSRSEMNVSTLELGDSALYLCASSILSGLAGASTDTQYFGPGTRLTVL.

V is TRBV7-9 and J is TRBJ1-2, with D maybe TRBD1 (5 bases). Germline loops: CDR1 SEHNR, CDR2 FQNEAQ (reference sequence). The CDR3 runs to 16 residues. V lost 5 bases, J lost 4 bases, and 20 bases lay in between. The CDR3 protein is CASSIPTRGRTYGYTF. Here the CDR3 DNA reads TGTGCCAGCAGCATCCCCACCCGGGGCAGGACCTATGGCTACACCTTC.

This clonotype was seen at least ten times. The gene calls are TRBV12-3 or TRBV12-4 and TRBJ1-4; D unclear. Trimming pared 2 bases from V and 4 bases from J, leaving 14 bases between. The CDR3 extends over 16 amino acids. DNA of the CDR3: TGTGCCAGCAGTTTAAGATGGACTGGAAATAATGAAAAACTGTTTTTT. Amino acid sequence: CASSLRWTGNNEKLFF.

This clonotype was seen only a few times. In DNA, the CDR3 is TGTGCCAGCAGCGTATCAGGGGGTGGGGACACTGAAGCTTTCTTT. Its translation is CASSVSGGGDTEAFF. J is TRBJ1-1 and V is TRBV9, with TRBD1 identical over 7 bases. J was trimmed by 3 bases and V by 1 base; bases with no gene match: 6. The germline V gene has CDR1 SGDLS and CDR2 YYNGEE. The CDR3 spans 15 residues.

This clonotype has ten or more counts. The genes are TRBV6-1 and TRBJ2-5, with TRBD2 matching 11 bases. The germline V gene has CDR1 MNHNS and CDR2 SASEGT. V trimming: 6 bases; J trimming: 1 base; junction bases outside the gene matches: 16. This CDR3 is built from 19 residues. This CDR3 reads CASRPGLAGPGRGQETQYF. The CDR3 coding sequence is TGTGCCAGCAGGCCCGGACTAGCGGGTCCCGGGAGGGGCCAAGAGACCCAGTACTTC.

This clonotype appeared many times. The genes are TRBV5-1 and TRBJ2-2, with no clear D. Germline V lookup: CDR1 SGHRS, CDR2 YFSETQ. This CDR3 comprises 15 residues. Trimming left V 1 base short and J 5 bases short, with 12 bases between. The CDR3 region is CASSLSEAPTGELFF. CDR3 sequence (DNA): TGCGCCAGCAGCTTGTCTGAAGCGCCGACCGGGGAGCTGTTTTTT.

In its sample, this clonotype was seen many times. V usage is TRBV29-1 and J usage is TRBJ1-3, with D possibly being TRBD1 (5 bases). The V end was cut by 7 bases, the J end by 6 bases, with 10 bases between. The CDR3 is 11 amino acids. The germline V gene encodes CDR1 SQVTM and CDR2 ANQGSEA. CDR3 nucleotides: TGCAGCGGACAGAGGGCAAACACCATATATTTT. This translates into CSGQRANTIYF.